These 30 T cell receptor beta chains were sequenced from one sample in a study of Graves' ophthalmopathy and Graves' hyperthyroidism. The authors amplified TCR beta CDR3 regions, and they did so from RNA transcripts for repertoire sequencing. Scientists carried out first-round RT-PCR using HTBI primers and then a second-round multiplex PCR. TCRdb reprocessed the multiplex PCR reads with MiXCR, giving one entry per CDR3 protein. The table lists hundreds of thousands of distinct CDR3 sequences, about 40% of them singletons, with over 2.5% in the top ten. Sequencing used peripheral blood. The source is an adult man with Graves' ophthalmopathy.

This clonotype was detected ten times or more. CDR3 amino acids: CASSGGHNSPLHF. In DNA, the CDR3 is TGTGCCAGCAGCGGAGGCCATAATTCACCCCTCCACTTT. This chain links TRBV7-2 with TRBJ1-6, with D hard to call. Per germline, CDR1 SGHTA and CDR2 FQGNSA. V was cut by 5 bases and J by 5 bases, with 7 bases left in between. The CDR3 is made up of 13 amino acids.

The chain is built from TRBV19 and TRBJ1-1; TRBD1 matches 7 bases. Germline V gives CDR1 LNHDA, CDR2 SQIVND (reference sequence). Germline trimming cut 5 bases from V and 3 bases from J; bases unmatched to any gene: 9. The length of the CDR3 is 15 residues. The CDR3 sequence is CASSPSTGRDTEAFF. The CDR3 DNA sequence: TGTGCCAGTAGTCCATCGACAGGGAGGGACACTGAAGCTTTCTTT.

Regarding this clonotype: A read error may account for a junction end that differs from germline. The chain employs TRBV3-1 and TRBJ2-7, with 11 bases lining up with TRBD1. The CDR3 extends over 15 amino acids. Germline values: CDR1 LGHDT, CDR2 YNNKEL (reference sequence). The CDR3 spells CAISPGQGVRNEQYF. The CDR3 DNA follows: TGTGCCATCAGCCCGGGACAGGGGGTTCGGAACGAGCAGTACTTC.

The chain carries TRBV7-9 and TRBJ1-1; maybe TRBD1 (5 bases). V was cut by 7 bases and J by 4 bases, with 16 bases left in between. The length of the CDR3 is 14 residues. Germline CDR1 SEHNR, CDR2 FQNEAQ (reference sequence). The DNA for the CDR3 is TGTGCCAGCACGGCAGGGCACAGCGGCACTGAAGCTTTCTTT. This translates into CASTAGHSGTEAFF.

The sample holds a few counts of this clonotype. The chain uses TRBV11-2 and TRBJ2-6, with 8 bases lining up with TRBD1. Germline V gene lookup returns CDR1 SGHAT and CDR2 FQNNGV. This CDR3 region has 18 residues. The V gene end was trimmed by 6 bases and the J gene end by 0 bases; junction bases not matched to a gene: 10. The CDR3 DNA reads TGTGCCAGCAGTTATTCCGGGACAGGTGCCTCTGGGGCCAACGTCCTGACTTTC. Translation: CASSYSGTGASGANVLTF. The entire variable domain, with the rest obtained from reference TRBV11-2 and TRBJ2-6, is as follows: EAGVAQSPRYKIIEKRQSVAFWCNPISGHATLYWYQQILGQGPKLLIQFQNNGVVDDSQLPKDRFSAERLKGVDSTLKIQPAKLEDSAVYLCASSYSGTGASGANVLTFGAGSRLTVL.

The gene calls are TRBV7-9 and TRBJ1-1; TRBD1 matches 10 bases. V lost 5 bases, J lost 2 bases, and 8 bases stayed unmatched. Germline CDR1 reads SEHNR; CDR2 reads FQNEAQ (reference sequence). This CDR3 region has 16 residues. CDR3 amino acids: CASSQGQGSGNTEAFF. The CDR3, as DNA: TGTGCCAGCAGCCAGGGACAGGGGAGTGGAAACACTGAAGCTTTCTTT.

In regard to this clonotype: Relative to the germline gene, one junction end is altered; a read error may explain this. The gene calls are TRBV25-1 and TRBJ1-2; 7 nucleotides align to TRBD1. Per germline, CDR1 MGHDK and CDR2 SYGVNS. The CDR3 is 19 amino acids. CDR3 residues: CASSQVLAGGKPANYGYTF. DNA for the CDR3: TGCGCCAGCAGCCAAGTACTGGCAGGGGGGAAACCGGCTAACTATGGCTACACCTTC.

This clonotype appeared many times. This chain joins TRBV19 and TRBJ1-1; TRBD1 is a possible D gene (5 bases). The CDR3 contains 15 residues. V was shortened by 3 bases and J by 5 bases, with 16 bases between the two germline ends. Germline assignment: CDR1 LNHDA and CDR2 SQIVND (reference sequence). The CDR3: CASSIGPLGETEAFF. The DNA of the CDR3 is TGTGCCAGTAGTATTGGTCCTTTGGGGGAGACTGAAGCTTTCTTT. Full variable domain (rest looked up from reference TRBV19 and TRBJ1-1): DGGITQSPKYLFRKEGQNVTLSCEQNLNHDAMYWYRQDPGQGLRLIYYSQIVNDFQKGDIAEGYSVSREKKESFPLTVTSAQKNPTAFYLCASSIGPLGETEAFFGQGTRLTVV.

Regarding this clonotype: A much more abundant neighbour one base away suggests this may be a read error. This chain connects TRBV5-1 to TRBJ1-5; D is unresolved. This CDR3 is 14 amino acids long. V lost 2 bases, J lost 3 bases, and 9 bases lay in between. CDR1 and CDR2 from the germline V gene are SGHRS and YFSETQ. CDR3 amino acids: CASSFGPTNQPQHF. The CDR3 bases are TGCGCCAGCAGCTTTGGACCGACCAATCAGCCCCAGCATTTT.

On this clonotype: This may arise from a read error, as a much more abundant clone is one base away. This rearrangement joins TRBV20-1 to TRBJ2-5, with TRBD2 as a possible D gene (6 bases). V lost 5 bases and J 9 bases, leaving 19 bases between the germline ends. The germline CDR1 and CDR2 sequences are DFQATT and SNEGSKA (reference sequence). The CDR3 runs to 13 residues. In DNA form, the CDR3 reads TGCAGTGCTTGGGACTTGGTGGGGGAGGCCCAGTACTTC. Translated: CSAWDLVGEAQYF.

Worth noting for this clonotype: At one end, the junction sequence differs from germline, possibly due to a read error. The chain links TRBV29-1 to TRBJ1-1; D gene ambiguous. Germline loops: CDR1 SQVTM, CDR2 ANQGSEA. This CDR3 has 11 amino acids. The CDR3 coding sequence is TGCAGCGTGCCTGATAATACTGTAGCTTTCTTT. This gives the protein CSVPDNTVAFF.

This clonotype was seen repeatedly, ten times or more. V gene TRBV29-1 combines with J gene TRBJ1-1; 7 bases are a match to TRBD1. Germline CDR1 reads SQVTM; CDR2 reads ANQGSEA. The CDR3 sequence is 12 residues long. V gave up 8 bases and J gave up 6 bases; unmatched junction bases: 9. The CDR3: CSLGTDGAEAFF. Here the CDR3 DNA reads TGCAGCCTAGGGACAGACGGCGCTGAAGCTTTCTTT.

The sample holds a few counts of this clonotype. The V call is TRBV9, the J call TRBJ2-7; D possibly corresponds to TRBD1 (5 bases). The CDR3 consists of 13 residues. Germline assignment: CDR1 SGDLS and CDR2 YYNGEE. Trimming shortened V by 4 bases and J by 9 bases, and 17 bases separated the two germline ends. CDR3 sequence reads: CASSPLDTGPQYF. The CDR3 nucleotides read TGTGCCAGCAGCCCCTTGGACACCGGGCCGCAGTACTTC. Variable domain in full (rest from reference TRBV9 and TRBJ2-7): DSGVTQTPKHLITATGQRVTLRCSPRSGDLSVYWYQQSLDQGLQFLIQYYNGEERAKGNILERFSAQQFPDLHSELNLSSLELGDSALYFCASSPLDTGPQYFGPGTRLTVT.

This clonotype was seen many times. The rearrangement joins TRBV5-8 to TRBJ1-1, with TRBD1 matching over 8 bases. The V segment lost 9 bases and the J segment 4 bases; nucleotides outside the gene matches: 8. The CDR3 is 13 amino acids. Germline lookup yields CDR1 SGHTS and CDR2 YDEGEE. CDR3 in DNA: TGTGCCACCACGGACAGGGAGAGCACTGAAGCTTTCTTT. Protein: CATTDRESTEAFF.

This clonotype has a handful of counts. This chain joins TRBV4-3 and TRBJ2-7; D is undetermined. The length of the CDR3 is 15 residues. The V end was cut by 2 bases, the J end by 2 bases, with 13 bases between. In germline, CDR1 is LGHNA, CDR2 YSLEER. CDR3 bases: TGCGCCAGCAGCCAAAAGGCTGACGTTACCTACGAGCAGTACTTC. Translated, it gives CASSQKADVTYEQYF.

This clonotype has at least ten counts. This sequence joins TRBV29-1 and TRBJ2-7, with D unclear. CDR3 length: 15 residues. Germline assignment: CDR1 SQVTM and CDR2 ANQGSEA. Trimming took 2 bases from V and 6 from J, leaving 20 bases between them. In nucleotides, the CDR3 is TGCAGCGTTGAAAAGGCGAACAACTCCCCTCTCGAGCAGTACTTC. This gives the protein CSVEKANNSPLEQYF.

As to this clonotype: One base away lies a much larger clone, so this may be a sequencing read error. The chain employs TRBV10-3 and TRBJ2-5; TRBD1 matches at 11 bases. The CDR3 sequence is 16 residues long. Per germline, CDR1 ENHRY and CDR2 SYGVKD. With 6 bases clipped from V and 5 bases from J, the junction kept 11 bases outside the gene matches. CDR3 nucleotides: TGTGCCATCAGGTTGCGCGGACAGGGGGCAACGGAGACCCAGTACTTC. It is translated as CAIRLRGQGATETQYF.

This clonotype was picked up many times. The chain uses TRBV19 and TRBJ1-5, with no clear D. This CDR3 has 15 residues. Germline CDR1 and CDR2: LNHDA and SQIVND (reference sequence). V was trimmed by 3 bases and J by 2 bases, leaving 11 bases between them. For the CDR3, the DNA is TGTGCCAGTAGTATGGGTCTAATGGGCAATCAGCCCCAGCATTTT. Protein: CASSMGLMGNQPQHF.

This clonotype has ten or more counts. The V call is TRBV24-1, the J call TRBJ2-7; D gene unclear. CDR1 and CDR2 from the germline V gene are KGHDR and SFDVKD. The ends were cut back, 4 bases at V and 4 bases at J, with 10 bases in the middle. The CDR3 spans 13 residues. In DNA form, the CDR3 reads TGTGCCACCAGTGACCTGGACGGTTACGAGCAGTACTTC. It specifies CATSDLDGYEQYF.

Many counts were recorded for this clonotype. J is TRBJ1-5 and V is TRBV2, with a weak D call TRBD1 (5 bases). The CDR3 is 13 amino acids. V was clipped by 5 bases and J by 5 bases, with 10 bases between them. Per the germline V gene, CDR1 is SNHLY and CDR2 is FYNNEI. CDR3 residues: CASSWDRDQPQHF. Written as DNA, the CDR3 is TGTGCCAGCAGTTGGGACCGAGATCAGCCCCAGCATTTT.

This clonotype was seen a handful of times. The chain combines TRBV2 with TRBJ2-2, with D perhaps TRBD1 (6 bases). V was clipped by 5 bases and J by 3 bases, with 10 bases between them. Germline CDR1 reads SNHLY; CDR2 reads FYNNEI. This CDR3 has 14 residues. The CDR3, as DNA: TGTGCCAGCAGTTCAGGGGCGCACACCGGGGAGCTGTTTTTT. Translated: CASSSGAHTGELFF.

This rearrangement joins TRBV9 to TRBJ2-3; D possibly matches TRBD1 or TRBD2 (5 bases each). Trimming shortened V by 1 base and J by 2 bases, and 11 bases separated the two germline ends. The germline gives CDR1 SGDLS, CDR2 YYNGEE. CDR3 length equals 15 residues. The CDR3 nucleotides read TGTGCCAGCAGCGTAAGAGGGGCGGTCACAGATACGCAGTATTTT. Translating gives CASSVRGAVTDTQYF.

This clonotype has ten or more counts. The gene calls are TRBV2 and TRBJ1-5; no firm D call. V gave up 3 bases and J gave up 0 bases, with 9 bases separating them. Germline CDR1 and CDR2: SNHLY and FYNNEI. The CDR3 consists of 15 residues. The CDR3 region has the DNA TGTGCCAGCAGTGAGGGGAGCTATAGCAATCAGCCCCAGCATTTT. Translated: CASSEGSYSNQPQHF.

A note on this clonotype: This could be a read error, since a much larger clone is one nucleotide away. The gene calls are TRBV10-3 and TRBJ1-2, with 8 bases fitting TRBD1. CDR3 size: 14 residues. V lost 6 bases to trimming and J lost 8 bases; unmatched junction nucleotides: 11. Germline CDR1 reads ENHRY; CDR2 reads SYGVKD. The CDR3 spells CAISARTGSNGYTF. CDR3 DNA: TGTGCCATCAGCGCTCGGACAGGGTCGAACGGCTACACCTTC.

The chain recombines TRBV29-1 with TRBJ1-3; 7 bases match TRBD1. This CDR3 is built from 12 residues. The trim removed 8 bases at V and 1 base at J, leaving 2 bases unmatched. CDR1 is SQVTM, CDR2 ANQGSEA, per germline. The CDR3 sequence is CSLTGSGNTIYF. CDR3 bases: TGCAGCTTGACAGGGTCTGGAAACACCATATATTTT.

CDR3 sequence reads: CASSPRGGDSTNEKLFF. CDR3 coding DNA: TGTGCCAGCAGCCCGCGGGGGGGCGATTCAACTAATGAAAAACTGTTTTTT. The V and J genes are TRBV9 and TRBJ1-4, with a possible D match to TRBD1 (6 bases). CDR1 is SGDLS, CDR2 YYNGEE, per germline. The length of the CDR3 is 17 residues. Trimming removed 4 bases from V and 0 bases from J, with 16 bases in between.

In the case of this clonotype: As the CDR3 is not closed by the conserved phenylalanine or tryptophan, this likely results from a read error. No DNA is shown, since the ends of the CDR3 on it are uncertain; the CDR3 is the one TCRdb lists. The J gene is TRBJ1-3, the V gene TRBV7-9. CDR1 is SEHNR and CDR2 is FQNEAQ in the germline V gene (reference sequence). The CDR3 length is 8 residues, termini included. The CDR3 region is CASSLWLG.

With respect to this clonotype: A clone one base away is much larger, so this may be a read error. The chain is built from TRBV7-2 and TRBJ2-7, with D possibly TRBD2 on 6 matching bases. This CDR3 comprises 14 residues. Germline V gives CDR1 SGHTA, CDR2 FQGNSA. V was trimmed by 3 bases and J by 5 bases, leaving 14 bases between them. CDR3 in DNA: TGTGCCAGCAGCTTGGGAGGTGCAGCCCACGAGCAGTACTTC. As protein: CASSLGGAAHEQYF.

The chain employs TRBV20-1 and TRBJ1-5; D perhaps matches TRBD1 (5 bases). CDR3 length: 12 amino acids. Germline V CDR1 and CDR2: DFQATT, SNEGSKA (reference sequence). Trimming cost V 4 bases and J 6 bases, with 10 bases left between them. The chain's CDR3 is CSATGLGQPQHF. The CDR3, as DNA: TGCAGTGCTACAGGGCTGGGTCAGCCCCAGCATTTT.

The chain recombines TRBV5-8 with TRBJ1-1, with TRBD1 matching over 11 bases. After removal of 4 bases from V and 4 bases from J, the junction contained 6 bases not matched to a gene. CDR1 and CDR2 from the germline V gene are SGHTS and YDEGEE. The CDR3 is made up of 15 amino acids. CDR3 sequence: CASSGSGTGGTEAFF. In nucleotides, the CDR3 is TGTGCCAGCAGCGGATCCGGGACAGGGGGCACTGAAGCTTTCTTT.